The 5 T cell receptor beta chains presented below share a single source sample, sequenced in a study of T cells after yellow fever vaccination. TCRdb reprocessed the 5' RACE reads with MiXCR, giving one entry per CDR3 protein. The sample lists approximately 550,000 distinct CDR3 sequences; about 14% were seen once. This specimen was PBMCs, taken on the day of the yellow fever booster vaccination. All receptors derive from a man between 25 and 39 years old who received the YFV17D yellow fever vaccine.

The chain has TRBV3-1 and TRBJ2-1, with no clear D. Per germline, CDR1 LGHDT and CDR2 YNNKEL (reference sequence). The CDR3 is made up of 13 amino acids. V was clipped by 0 bases and J by 15 bases, with 15 bases between them. CDR3 sequence: CASSQDTPHGRFF. CDR3 nucleotide sequence: TGTGCCAGCAGCCAAGATACTCCCCATGGACGGTTCTTC.

V is TRBV20-1 and J is TRBJ2-1; D uncertain. The V end was cut by 7 bases, the J end by 4 bases, with 14 bases between. The V gene's germline CDR1 is DFQATT and CDR2 SNEGSKA (reference sequence). The CDR3 spans 13 residues. CDR3 nucleotide sequence: TGCAGTGTAACCCAGCCCGGGTACAATGAGCAGTTCTTC. Residues: CSVTQPGYNEQFF.

J is TRBJ2-7 and V is TRBV7-3; possibly TRBD2 for D (6 bases). CDR1 and CDR2 (germline): SGHTA, FQGTGA. The CDR3 is 14 amino acids. V was trimmed by 5 bases and J by 6 bases, leaving 17 bases between them. CDR3 in DNA: TGTGCCAGCAGCGCCGACGGGGGTCCTTCCGAGCAGTACTTC. Its translation: CASSADGGPSEQYF. The full variable domain, in which reference TRBV7-3 and TRBJ2-7 provide the parts outside the CDR3, is GAGVSQTPSNKVTEKGKYVELRCDPISGHTALYWYRQSLGQGPEFLIYFQGTGAADDSGLPNDRFFAVRPEGSVSTLKIQRTERGDSAVYLCASSADGGPSEQYFGPGTRLTVT.

This clonotype was counted a few times. This chain uses TRBV2 with TRBJ2-4; 7 bases match TRBD1. The V gene end was trimmed by 6 bases and the J gene end by 0 bases; junction bases not matched to a gene: 8. The CDR3 is made up of 16 amino acids. Germline V CDR1 and CDR2: SNHLY, FYNNEI. This CDR3 reads CASRETGTLAKNIQYF. CDR3 bases: TGTGCCAGCAGAGAGACAGGGACACTAGCCAAAAACATTCAGTACTTC.

The V call is TRBV15, the J call TRBJ1-4; D possibly corresponds to TRBD1 (5 bases). V lost 0 bases and J 5 bases, leaving 13 bases between the germline ends. This CDR3 region has 16 residues. CDR1 and CDR2 (germline): LNHNV, YYDKDF (reference sequence). Here the CDR3 DNA reads TGTGCCACCAGCAGAGAGCCTGGGGGACGAAATGAAAAACTGTTTTTT. Translating gives CATSREPGGRNEKLFF. The whole variable domain, remainder taken from reference TRBV15 and TRBJ1-4, is DAMVIQNPRYQVTQFGKPVTLSCSQTLNHNVMYWYQQKSSQAPKLLFHYYDKDFNNEADTPDNFQSRRPNTSFCFLDIRSPGLGDTAMYLCATSREPGGRNEKLFFGSGTQLSVL.